One sample yielded the 11 T cell receptor beta chains listed below, sequenced in a study of cytomegalovirus exposure and HLA in healthy donors. Generated by immunoSEQ multiplex PCR, the TCRdb table keeps only in-frame clones and is missing some. The data contain some 170,000 clones, 95% to 97% of them singletons. Sequenced input: PBMCs. The receptors shown here come from a young woman in good health and CMV-seronegative.

The chain employs TRBV9 and TRBJ1-2; D not resolved. V lost 3 bases and J 8 bases, leaving 17 bases between the germline ends. This CDR3 spans 14 amino acids. Germline V gene lookup returns CDR1 SGDLS and CDR2 YYNGEE. CDR3 amino acids: CASSATSGVGGYTF. Written as DNA, the CDR3 is TGTGCCAGCAGCGCCACGAGCGGGGTCGGCGGCTACACCTTC.

The V call is TRBV18, the J call TRBJ1-4; D is uncertain. The CDR3 sequence is 17 residues long. Germline V gene data show CDR1 as KGHSH and CDR2 as LQKENI. The V and J ends lost 2 bases and 0 bases respectively, with 13 bases between them. In DNA form, the CDR3 reads TGTGCCAGCTCACCAATGGAGGGCGGGTCAACTAATGAAAAACTGTTTTTT. This gives the protein CASSPMEGGSTNEKLFF.

V and J are TRBV9 and TRBJ1-1, with 8 bases matching TRBD1. This CDR3 has 16 amino acids. J was trimmed by 4 bases and V by 4 bases; bases with no gene match: 12. The V gene's germline CDR1 is SGDLS and CDR2 YYNGEE. DNA of the CDR3: TGTGCCAGCAGCTTATCAGGGGGCGGGATGGGCACTGAAGCTTTCTTT. Translating gives CASSLSGGGMGTEAFF.

This rearrangement joins TRBV29-1 to TRBJ1-2, with unresolved D. V was trimmed by 4 bases and J by 0 bases, leaving 9 bases between them. Germline V gene sequence: CDR1 SQVTM, CDR2 ANQGSEA. This CDR3 region has 13 residues. The CDR3 is CSVVYAPNYGYTF. CDR3 nucleotides: TGCAGCGTTGTGTATGCGCCTAACTATGGCTACACCTTC.

The chain couples TRBV7-9 to TRBJ1-2, with D unresolved. This CDR3 comprises 13 residues. V lost 2 bases, J lost 3 bases, and 7 bases lay in between. Germline-derived CDR1 and CDR2 are SEHNR and FQNEAQ (reference sequence). The CDR3 is CASSLLHDYGYTF. The CDR3 DNA is TGTGCCAGCAGCTTATTACACGACTATGGCTACACCTTC.

The chain uses TRBV7-2 and TRBJ2-5; no clear D. Trimming took off 1 base at V and 4 bases at J, with 7 bases between the two ends. Germline assignment: CDR1 SGHTA and CDR2 FQGNSA. The CDR3 runs 13 residues. DNA for the CDR3: TGTGCCAGCAGCTTAGGATCTACAGAGACCCAGTACTTC. Translating gives CASSLGSTETQYF.

This clone was found a few times. The V gene is TRBV27, the J gene TRBJ1-1; 9 bases match TRBD1. The V gene's germline CDR1 is MNHEY and CDR2 SMNVEV (reference sequence). The junction had 7 bases not matched to a gene; V was cut back by 7 bases and J by 1 base. This CDR3 is 15 amino acids long. For the CDR3, the DNA is TGTGCCAGCACCGACAGGGGGTTACCGAACACTGAAGCTTTCTTT. Translation gives CASTDRGLPNTEAFF.

The rearrangement uses TRBV19 and TRBJ2-7; 9 bases are shared with TRBD1. The germline CDR1 and CDR2 sequences are LNHDA and SQIVND (reference sequence). CDR3 length: 14 amino acids. The trim removed 10 bases at V and 7 bases at J, leaving 14 bases unmatched. The CDR3 DNA sequence: TGTGCCACCCGCACCGGGACAGGGTCTCGGGAGCAGTACTTC. It encodes CATRTGTGSREQYF. The full variable domain, completed using reference TRBV19 and TRBJ2-7, is DGGITQSPKYLFRKEGQNVTLSCEQNLNHDAMYWYRQDPGQGLRLIYYSQIVNDFQKGDIAEGYSVSREKKESFPLTVTSAQKNPTAFYLCATRTGTGSREQYFGPGTRLTVT.

The chain links TRBV7-2 to TRBJ2-7, with 14 bases matching TRBD2. Germline CDR1 reads SGHTA; CDR2 reads FQGNSA. This CDR3 is built from 17 residues. J was trimmed by 2 bases and V by 5 bases; bases with no gene match: 8. The CDR3 loop is CASSPGTSGGTTYEQYF. CDR3 nucleotide sequence: TGTGCCAGCAGCCCGGGGACTAGCGGGGGCACTACCTACGAGCAGTACTTC.

The chain couples TRBV5-6 to TRBJ2-5, with 8 nucleotides matching TRBD2. V was pared by 4 bases and J by 5 bases, with 7 bases of the junction left unmatched. In germline, CDR1 is SGHDT, CDR2 YYEEEE. CDR3 length: 14 amino acids. CDR3 residues: CASSETGGSETQYF. CDR3 nucleotide sequence: TGTGCCAGCAGCGAGACGGGGGGGAGTGAGACCCAGTACTTC.

This chain connects TRBV18 to TRBJ1-1; 10 bases match TRBD1. This CDR3 region has 16 residues. The germline CDR1 and CDR2 sequences are KGHSH and LQKENI. V shed 4 bases, J shed 3 bases, and the junction held 8 bases outside the gene matches. The CDR3 is CASSLYRDRGDTEAFF. CDR3 nucleotides: TGTGCCAGCTCACTCTACCGGGACAGGGGCGACACTGAAGCTTTCTTT.